This TCR beta chain was retrieved from a study of cytomegalovirus exposure and HLA in healthy donors. Study summary: Membership in the Caucasian-associated ancestry cluster was found for 75% to 90% of roughly 400 genotyped donors.

PCR primers comprised 60 Vbeta and 13 Jbeta primers. The data were produced by immunoSEQ multiplex PCR, yet TCRdb's version contains in-frame clones alone and is incomplete. The sample has about 130,000 clones; around 78% are singletons. As to this clone: Its target is unknown.

The CDR3 loop spans 13 amino acids. The germline V gene encodes CDR1 MDHEN and CDR2 SYDVKM. V was shortened by 7 bases and J by 6 bases, with 16 bases between the two germline ends. Study results and limitations: Later analysis revealed greater clonal expansion in HLA-associated TCR beta chains than in equally common others. Later analysis suggested links between common viral pathogens and several top significant clusters.

The sample comprised PBMCs. The chain links TRBV28 to TRBJ2-7; D ambiguous. This sequence was found in a man aged 18 to 35 in good health and CMV-seropositive. CDR3 DNA sequence: TGTGCCAGCACCCTAAGGTCAGAGGCCGAGCAGTACTTC. Its translation: CASTLRSEAEQYF.